The source of this T cell receptor beta chain is a study of T cell changes during pregnancy in multiple sclerosis. J gave up 5 bases and V 4 bases, and 3 bases lay outside the gene matches. This CDR3 region has 13 residues. Per the germline V gene, CDR1 is SNHLY and CDR2 is FYNNEI. Sequencing used immunoSEQ multiplex PCR; TCRdb keeps in-frame clones, though not all of them. The sample lists 65,000 to 85,000 clones; under 95% were seen once. The input for sequencing was peripheral blood, taken after pregnancy. This TCR was recovered from a female donor with multiple sclerosis, enrolled in a pregnancy study. V and J are TRBV2 and TRBJ2-5, with TRBD2 matching 8 bases. CDR3 sequence: CASSGGLEETQYF. As DNA, the CDR3 is TGTGCCAGCAGTGGGGGACTAGAGGAGACCCAGTACTTC. Full variable domain (missing parts from reference TRBV2 and TRBJ2-5): EPEVTQTPSHQVTQMGQEVILRCVPISNHLYFYWYRQILGQKVEFLVSFYNNEISEKSEIFDDQFSVERPDGSNFTLKIRSTKLEDSAMYFCASSGGLEETQYFGPGTRLLVL.